A single sample gave rise to the 32 T cell receptor beta chains below, sequenced in a study of cytomegalovirus exposure and HLA in healthy donors. The PCR contained 60 Vbeta and 13 Jbeta primers. Assay: immunoSEQ multiplex PCR; the TCRdb copy retains only in-frame clones and omits some. The sample comprises approximately 82,000 clones, 9.5% to 13% of which are singletons, and about 25% rests with the top ten. Input material: PBMCs. Every receptor here comes from a man aged 55 to 70 in good health and CMV-seropositive.

The chain recombines TRBV19 with TRBJ2-5; D unclear. The length of the CDR3 is 13 residues. Germline V gene sequence: CDR1 LNHDA, CDR2 SQIVND (reference sequence). Trimming removed 3 bases at V and 5 bases at J, with 10 bases between. Written as DNA, the CDR3 is TGTGCCAGTAGTATCGCCAGATGGGAGACCCAGTACTTC. As protein: CASSIARWETQYF. The full variable domain, its missing parts supplied by reference TRBV19 and TRBJ2-5, is DGGITQSPKYLFRKEGQNVTLSCEQNLNHDAMYWYRQDPGQGLRLIYYSQIVNDFQKGDIAEGYSVSREKKESFPLTVTSAQKNPTAFYLCASSIARWETQYFGPGTRLLVL.

CDR3 loop: CASSSPDRINTGELFF. In DNA form, the CDR3 reads TGTGCCAGCAGCTCACCCGACAGGATTAACACCGGGGAGCTGTTTTTT. The rearrangement uses TRBV6-6 and TRBJ2-2; D possibly corresponds to TRBD1 (6 bases). The CDR3 runs to 16 residues. Germline assignment: CDR1 MNHNY and CDR2 SVGAGI (reference sequence). V lost 6 bases and J 2 bases, leaving 16 bases between the germline ends.

This clone was counted once. The chain uses TRBV28 and TRBJ1-5; the D is unclear. Germline assignment: CDR1 MDHEN and CDR2 SYDVKM. Trimming took 5 bases from V and 4 from J, leaving 15 bases between them. The CDR3 extends over 15 amino acids. The CDR3 coding sequence is TGTGCCAGCAGTCCCCCCAGCGGAGGTAATCAGCCCCAGCATTTT. It is translated as CASSPPSGGNQPQHF.

This chain joins TRBV6-4 and TRBJ2-3; 12 nucleotides agree with TRBD2. V shed 6 bases and J 3 bases; nucleotides not matched to a gene: 7. The CDR3 is made up of 16 amino acids. Per the germline V gene, CDR1 is MRHNA and CDR2 is SNTAGT. CDR3 protein: CASSQFGLAGTDTQYF. For the CDR3, the DNA is TGTGCCAGCAGCCAATTCGGACTAGCGGGAACAGATACGCAGTATTTT.

This clone was seen more than once but under ten times. The chain combines TRBV30 with TRBJ1-2; weak D call: TRBD1 (5 bases). The length of the CDR3 is 14 residues. V lost 6 bases and J lost 5, with 19 bases in between. Germline CDR1 and CDR2: GTSNPN and SVGIG (reference sequence). The DNA of the CDR3 is TGTGCCTGCCAAACAAAGGGGTTACCTTATGGCTACACCTTC. It codes for CACQTKGLPYGYTF.

This clone came up a few times. J is TRBJ2-1 and V is TRBV2, with 9 bases aligning to TRBD2. The junction had 5 bases not matched to a gene; V was cut back by 4 bases and J by 4 bases. CDR1 and CDR2 (germline): SNHLY, FYNNEI. This CDR3 has 15 residues. The CDR3 DNA reads as TGTGCCAGCAGTGCTCGCGGGGGGGATTACAATGAGCAGTTCTTC. Translating gives CASSARGGDYNEQFF.

This chain links TRBV30 with TRBJ2-5; 8 positions match TRBD2. The J call is in doubt because the DNA end fits TRBJ2-7 better. Looked up from germline, CDR1 is GTSNPN and CDR2 is SVGIG (reference sequence). CDR3 size: 15 residues. This chain's CDR3 is CAWSPGLAGSYEQYF. The CDR3 DNA is TGTGCCTGGTCCCCCGGGCTAGCGGGTTCCTACGAGCAGTACTTC.

This clone was counted a few times. The gene calls are TRBV5-1 and TRBJ2-2; no firm D call. The CDR3 runs to 14 residues. Trimming stripped 5 bases from V and 0 bases from J, with 8 bases between. Germline CDR1 reads SGHRS; CDR2 reads YFSETQ. CDR3 DNA sequence: TGCGCCAGCAGGAACCAGGCGAACACCGGGGAGCTGTTTTTT. The encoded protein is CASRNQANTGELFF.

The CDR3 DNA sequence: TGTGCCAGAAGCTCATTCTCGGGACAGGGCACCTACGAGCAGTACGTC. Translation gives CARSSFSGQGTYEQYV. V gene TRBV5-3 combines with J gene TRBJ2-7; 9 bases agree with TRBD1. TRBV5-3 is treated as an ORF (open reading frame) with a function not yet certain. The V segment lost 3 bases and the J segment 2 bases; nucleotides outside the gene matches: 9. The CDR3 runs 16 residues.

This chain links TRBV5-1 with TRBJ1-1, with no clear D. CDR1 and CDR2 from the germline V gene are SGHRS and YFSETQ. The CDR3 spans 12 residues. Trimming left V 0 bases short and J 3 bases short, with 3 bases between. In DNA, the CDR3 is TGCGCCAGCAGCTTGGGCGACACTGAAGCTTTCTTT. It yields the protein CASSLGDTEAFF.

The chain uses TRBV7-3 and TRBJ2-5; 7 nucleotides agree with TRBD2. The CDR3 loop spans 15 amino acids. V gave up 2 bases and J gave up 4 bases; unmatched junction bases: 7. The germline CDR1 and CDR2 sequences are SGHTA and FQGTGA. The CDR3 DNA follows: TGTGCCAGCAGCTTAGCTAGCGGTCTCGGAGAGACCCAGTACTTC. It yields the protein CASSLASGLGETQYF.

The chain combines TRBV16 with TRBJ2-7, with 7 bases fitting TRBD1. The CDR3 contains 13 residues. V shed 5 bases, J shed 4 bases, and the junction held 5 bases outside the gene matches. The V gene's germline CDR1 is KGHSY and CDR2 FQNENV. The CDR3 spells CASSRGQLYEQYF. CDR3 nucleotides: TGTGCCAGCAGCAGGGGACAGTTATACGAGCAGTACTTC.

This chain connects TRBV9 to TRBJ2-1; D is uncertain. CDR1 is SGDLS, CDR2 YYNGEE, per germline. This CDR3 has 13 residues. The ends were cut back, 0 bases at V and 5 bases at J, with 6 bases in the middle. CDR3 region: CASSVDSNNEQFF. The CDR3 nucleotides are TGTGCCAGCAGCGTAGACTCAAACAATGAGCAGTTCTTC.

This clone was seen a handful of times. This chain connects TRBV9 to TRBJ2-7; TRBD2 matches 14 bases. This CDR3 comprises 14 residues. CDR1 and CDR2 from the germline V gene are SGDLS and YYNGEE. With V trimmed by 3 bases and J by 6 bases, 2 bases remained unmatched. CDR3 loop: CASSGGLAGGEQYF. The CDR3 DNA follows: TGTGCCAGCAGCGGCGGACTAGCGGGAGGCGAGCAGTACTTC. Full variable domain (remainder filled in from reference TRBV9 and TRBJ2-7): DSGVTQTPKHLITATGQRVTLRCSPRSGDLSVYWYQQSLDQGLQFLIQYYNGEERAKGNILERFSAQQFPDLHSELNLSSLELGDSALYFCASSGGLAGGEQYFGPGTRLTVT.

This clone was recorded a few times. This chain uses TRBV4-1 with TRBJ2-7, with a tentative D call TRBD2 (7 bases). The CDR3 has 15 residues. Per germline, CDR1 MGHRA and CDR2 YSYEKL. The V and J ends lost 0 bases and 5 bases respectively, with 14 bases between them. CDR3 DNA: TGCGCCAGCAGCCAAGAGCCGGGGGGCGAGGACGAGCAGTACGTC. This gives the protein CASSQEPGGEDEQYV.

This chain joins TRBV27 and TRBJ2-1; 8 nucleotides line up with TRBD2. This CDR3 comprises 16 residues. Per germline, CDR1 MNHEY and CDR2 SMNVEV (reference sequence). V was pared by 7 bases and J by 2 bases, with 10 bases of the junction left unmatched. The CDR3 region has the DNA TGTGCCAGCAAGGATAGCGGGAATTCGGCCTACAATGAGCAGTTCTTC. Translation: CASKDSGNSAYNEQFF.

The V call is TRBV4-1, the J call TRBJ2-7, with 7 bases that match TRBD1. The CDR3 totals 14 residues. The V segment lost 1 base and the J segment 5 bases; nucleotides outside the gene matches: 5. Germline CDR1 and CDR2: MGHRA and YSYEKL. The CDR3 DNA reads TGCGCCAGCAGCCAAGTACAGGGGTTCGACGAGCAGTACTTC. Translation gives CASSQVQGFDEQYF.

About this clone: The conserved closing phenylalanine or tryptophan is absent in this CDR3, likely reflecting a read error. No DNA is shown, since the ends of the CDR3 on it are uncertain; the CDR3 is the one TCRdb lists. The CDR3 loop is CASSTGQYNSPIHL. The chain joins TRBV5-4 to TRBJ1-6; the table's D call, TRBD1, has no DNA check behind it. Germline lookup yields CDR1 SGHNT and CDR2 YYREEE (reference sequence). The CDR3 length is 14 residues, termini included.

V gene TRBV2 combines with J gene TRBJ2-7; D possibly corresponds to TRBD2 (6 bases). The V end was cut by 4 bases, the J end by 4 bases, with 17 bases between. The CDR3 contains 15 residues. Per the germline V gene, CDR1 is SNHLY and CDR2 is FYNNEI. The CDR3 loop reads CASSVFQTGDYEQYF. CDR3 nucleotide sequence: TGTGCCAGCAGTGTCTTTCAGACGGGGGATTACGAGCAGTACTTC.

This clone was detected only a few times. The CDR3 here is CSVAIGGDYGYTF. DNA of the CDR3: TGCAGCGTTGCGATAGGGGGGGACTATGGCTACACCTTC. V gene TRBV29-1 combines with J gene TRBJ1-2, with a tentative D call TRBD1 (6 bases). This CDR3 comprises 13 residues. V was pared by 4 bases and J by 3 bases, with 12 bases between. The germline CDR1 and CDR2 sequences are SQVTM and ANQGSEA.

The rearrangement uses TRBV25-1 and TRBJ1-4; D gene ambiguous. CDR3 length: 14 residues. The germline V gene encodes CDR1 MGHDK and CDR2 SYGVNS. V was shortened by 3 bases and J by 4 bases, with 9 bases between the two germline ends. CDR3 sequence reads: CASSDLRSNEKLFF. The CDR3 DNA is TGTGCCAGCAGTGATCTTCGGAGTAATGAAAAACTGTTTTTT.

The sample holds a few counts of this clone. The V gene is TRBV2, the J gene TRBJ2-3; the match to TRBD2 covers 9 bases. CDR1 is SNHLY, CDR2 FYNNEI, per germline. Trimming removed 4 bases from V and 3 bases from J; junction bases left unmatched: 5. This CDR3 has 15 amino acids. The CDR3 region is CASSAGGRGTDTQYF. CDR3 DNA: TGTGCCAGCAGTGCGGGCGGGAGGGGAACAGATACGCAGTATTTT.

This chain connects TRBV18 to TRBJ1-1; TRBD1 is a possible D gene (6 bases). Germline V gene lookup returns CDR1 KGHSH and CDR2 LQKENI. V was clipped by 4 bases and J by 0 bases, with 15 bases between them. The CDR3 sequence is 16 residues long. CDR3 nucleotide sequence: TGTGCCAGCTCACTGGGGAACAGGGAAATGAACACTGAAGCTTTCTTT. It yields the protein CASSLGNREMNTEAFF.

V gene TRBV7-8 combines with J gene TRBJ2-1, with 9 bases matching TRBD1. Trimming removed 6 bases from V and 3 bases from J; junction bases left unmatched: 6. CDR3 length: 15 residues. Germline CDR1 reads SGHVS; CDR2 reads FQNEAQ. DNA for the CDR3: TGTGCCAGCAGTAGAAGGGACAGGGACTACAATGAGCAGTTCTTC. This encodes CASSRRDRDYNEQFF.

This clone was seen a handful of times. The CDR3 nucleotides are TGTGCCAGCAGTGGTGGAGCGGGGGGCCGGGAGACCCAGTACTTC. Protein product: CASSGGAGGRETQYF. The rearrangement uses TRBV2 and TRBJ2-5, with TRBD2 identical over 9 bases. CDR3 size: 15 residues. The germline V gene has CDR1 SNHLY and CDR2 FYNNEI. The J segment lost 5 bases and the V segment lost 4 bases, leaving 8 bases of the junction unmatched.

This clone was counted between two and nine times. The CDR3 region is CAWRWDSNNEQFF. The CDR3 DNA sequence: TGTGCCTGGAGATGGGACAGCAACAATGAGCAGTTCTTC. The chain is built from TRBV30 and TRBJ2-1, with 7 bases that match TRBD1. From germline, CDR1 is GTSNPN and CDR2 SVGIG (reference sequence). The V and J ends lost 3 bases and 5 bases, in that order; junction bases with no gene match: 4. There are 13 residues in the CDR3.

This clone turned up a few times. The CDR3 protein is CASSFEQGTSNEKLFF. The CDR3 nucleotides are TGTGCCAGCAGCTTTGAACAGGGGACGAGCAATGAAAAACTGTTTTTT. The chain links TRBV7-9 to TRBJ1-4; 7 positions match TRBD1. The CDR3 is 16 residues long. J gave up 5 bases and V 3 bases, and 9 bases lay outside the gene matches. Germline V gives CDR1 SEHNR, CDR2 FQNEAQ (reference sequence).

The chain is built from TRBV6-1 and TRBJ2-7; 7 positions match TRBD1. This CDR3 has 14 amino acids. Per the germline V gene, CDR1 is MNHNS and CDR2 is SASEGT. V lost 2 bases and J lost 1; bases outside the gene matches: 2. CDR3 bases: TGTGCCAGCAGTGAATTCAGGGGGTCCTACGAGCAGTACGTC. Encoded protein: CASSEFRGSYEQYV.

This clone was detected a few times. The rearrangement joins TRBV27 to TRBJ2-7; D might be TRBD2 (6 bases). Germline V gene lookup returns CDR1 MNHEY and CDR2 SMNVEV (reference sequence). CDR3 length: 15 amino acids. The germline V and J ends were trimmed by 6 bases and 3 bases, with 18 bases remaining between them. DNA of the CDR3: TGTGCCAGCAGCCTCGGAGGGACGGGAGTCTACGAGCAGTACTTC. It encodes CASSLGGTGVYEQYF.

CDR3 sequence reads: CASRDRGLGGYTF. The CDR3 region has the DNA TGTGCCAGCCGCGACAGGGGGCTTGGCGGCTACACCTTC. The genes are TRBV27 and TRBJ1-2; 10 bases match TRBD1. Germline V gives CDR1 MNHEY, CDR2 SMNVEV (reference sequence). Trimming cost V 8 bases and J 8 bases; bases outside gene matches: 8. The length of the CDR3 is 13 residues.

This clone was seen more than once but under ten times. The J gene is TRBJ2-5, the V gene TRBV4-1; 7 positions agree with TRBD2. This CDR3 is built from 16 residues. V shed 5 bases, J shed 3 bases, and the junction held 12 bases outside the gene matches. CDR1 and CDR2 (germline): MGHRA, YSYEKL. CDR3 in amino acids: CASSLGGAGDKETQYF. The CDR3 nucleotides are TGCGCCAGCAGCTTGGGCGGGGCGGGAGACAAAGAGACCCAGTACTTC.

This rearrangement joins TRBV5-1 to TRBJ1-1; no clear D. CDR3 length equals 15 residues. V gave up 2 bases and J gave up 5 bases, with 16 bases separating them. Germline V gene sequence: CDR1 SGHRS, CDR2 YFSETQ. CDR3 in DNA: TGCGCCAGCAGCTTAGGCACAGACCGAAGGACTGAAGCTTTCTTT. Protein: CASSLGTDRRTEAFF.